Listed here are 23 T cell receptor beta chains from one sample, sequenced in a study of T-cell memory formation after mild COVID-19. TCRdb ran MiXCR on the 5' RACE reads and lists one entry per CDR3 protein. The sample lists around 250,000 distinct CDR3 sequences, roughly a tenth seen once, with 20% to 25% in the top ten. Material for sequencing was PBMCs or a T cell subset sorted from them (not recorded which). The source of these receptors is a young man who had mild COVID-19 (a few samples of this study predate the infection). Cell type and time point are not known.

CDR3 DNA sequence: TGTGCCAGCAGCGATGGACGGGTAGGGGTAGAGACCCAGTACTTC. Translating it yields CASSDGRVGVETQYF. J is TRBJ2-5 and V is TRBV11-2; D perhaps matches TRBD1 (5 bases). The ends were cut back, 5 bases at V and 4 bases at J, with 17 bases in the middle. The germline V gene encodes CDR1 SGHAT and CDR2 FQNNGV. This CDR3 spans 15 amino acids.

The chain joins TRBV5-1 to TRBJ1-1; D gene uncertain. V lost 0 bases, J lost 1 base, and 7 bases lay in between. Germline CDR1 SGHRS, CDR2 YFSETQ. The CDR3 length is 14 residues. CDR3 in amino acids: CASSLVAQNTEAFF. CDR3 bases: TGCGCCAGCAGCTTGGTGGCACAGAACACTGAAGCTTTCTTT.

This clonotype appeared a few times. The chain uses TRBV9 and TRBJ1-5; D is uncertain. CDR3 length equals 14 residues. Germline lookup yields CDR1 SGDLS and CDR2 YYNGEE. Trimming removed 0 bases at V and 3 bases at J, with 7 bases between. CDR3 amino acids: CASSVGELNQPQHF. Written as DNA, the CDR3 is TGTGCCAGCAGCGTAGGAGAACTCAATCAGCCCCAGCATTTT.

The V call is TRBV20-1, the J call TRBJ2-5, with TRBD1 matching 7 bases. Looked up from germline, CDR1 is DFQATT and CDR2 is SNEGSKA (reference sequence). The CDR3 runs to 14 residues. J gave up 3 bases and V 7 bases, and 11 bases lay outside the gene matches. The CDR3 region is CSVPPGDREETQYF. In DNA form, the CDR3 reads TGCAGTGTTCCCCCCGGGGACAGAGAAGAGACCCAGTACTTC.

The CDR3 region is CASAIQAGGQETQYF. CDR3 bases: TGCGCCAGCGCCATTCAAGCGGGGGGACAAGAGACCCAGTACTTC. V is TRBV5-1 and J is TRBJ2-5, with 9 bases fitting TRBD2. This CDR3 region has 15 residues. Germline CDR1 SGHRS, CDR2 YFSETQ. V was pared by 7 bases and J by 2 bases, with 9 bases of the junction left unmatched. The full variable domain, with the rest looked up from reference TRBV5-1 and TRBJ2-5, is KAGVTQTPRYLIKTRGQQVTLSCSPISGHRSVSWYQQTPGQGLQFLFEYFSETQRNKGNFPGRFSGRQFSNSRSEMNVSTLELGDSALYLCASAIQAGGQETQYFGPGTRLLVL.

This chain joins TRBV7-8 and TRBJ1-5; 7 nucleotides align to TRBD1. This CDR3 is built from 14 residues. Per the germline V gene, CDR1 is SGHVS and CDR2 is FQNEAQ. The trim removed 0 bases at V and 5 bases at J, leaving 1 base unmatched. The CDR3 protein is CASSLATGHQPQHF. The CDR3 nucleotides are TGTGCCAGCAGCTTAGCGACAGGGCATCAGCCCCAGCATTTT.

This clonotype has only a few counts. The chain carries TRBV12-3 or TRBV12-4 and TRBJ1-2; D is unresolved. V was trimmed by 2 bases and J by 8 bases, leaving 6 bases between them. The CDR3 contains 11 residues. CDR3 residues: CASSLYLGYTF. In DNA, the CDR3 is TGTGCCAGCAGTTTATATCTCGGCTACACCTTC.

This chain joins TRBV2 and TRBJ2-1, with 14 bases aligning to TRBD2. The germline V gene has CDR1 SNHLY and CDR2 FYNNEI. The CDR3 consists of 18 residues. V gave up 4 bases and J gave up 8 bases; unmatched junction bases: 13. CDR3 bases: TGTGCCAGCAGTGGCCCGACTAGCGGGGGGGCCCCGTTCGATGAGCAGTTCTTC. It codes for CASSGPTSGGAPFDEQFF.

This clonotype has only a few counts. This chain joins TRBV7-2 and TRBJ2-1; TRBD1 aligns across 10 bases. Germline CDR1 and CDR2: SGHTA and FQGNSA. The CDR3 totals 16 residues. Trimming took 1 base from V and 2 from J; bases not matched to a gene: 2. The CDR3 reads CASSLVGTGAYNEQFF. The CDR3 DNA is TGTGCCAGCAGCTTAGTTGGGACAGGGGCCTACAATGAGCAGTTCTTC.

This clonotype was observed a handful of times. The chain is built from TRBV24-1 and TRBJ2-1; maybe TRBD1 (5 bases). Trimming shortened V by 7 bases and J by 9 bases, and 15 bases separated the two germline ends. The germline V gene encodes CDR1 KGHDR and CDR2 SFDVKD. CDR3 length: 13 amino acids. CDR3 nucleotide sequence: TGTGCCACCAGCCATACGGACAAGGGTGAGCAGTTCTTC. It translates to CATSHTDKGEQFF.

The chain recombines TRBV4-1 with TRBJ1-2; a possible D gene is TRBD1 (5 bases). The V gene lost 0 bases and the J gene lost 7 bases, with 12 bases spanning the gap. Germline CDR1 MGHRA, CDR2 YSYEKL. This CDR3 region has 14 residues. CDR3 in amino acids: CASSQEQGVPGYTF. CDR3 bases: TGCGCCAGCAGCCAAGAACAAGGGGTTCCTGGCTACACCTTC.

V and J are TRBV12-3 or TRBV12-4 and TRBJ2-7; the match to TRBD1 covers 7 bases. The trim removed 5 bases at V and 1 base at J, leaving 5 bases unmatched. The CDR3 extends over 14 amino acids. In DNA form, the CDR3 reads TGTGCCAGCAGTGTACAGGGGAAGTCCTACGAGCAGTACTTC. Its translation is CASSVQGKSYEQYF.

In its sample, this clonotype was seen a few times. This chain uses TRBV5-1 with TRBJ1-1, with D perhaps TRBD1 (6 bases). Trimming left V 0 bases short and J 11 bases short, with 17 bases between. This CDR3 is built from 14 residues. Per germline, CDR1 SGHRS and CDR2 YFSETQ. The CDR3 spells CASSLESYRDAAFF. As DNA, the CDR3 is TGCGCCAGCAGCTTGGAGTCCTACAGGGATGCTGCTTTCTTT.

This chain links TRBV28 with TRBJ1-1, with D maybe TRBD1 (5 bases). This CDR3 contains 15 residues. The germline gives CDR1 MDHEN, CDR2 SYDVKM. V was clipped by 2 bases and J by 5 bases, with 15 bases between them. CDR3 bases: TGTGCCAGCAGTTTAGGGCCAGGGCAGAGTACTGAAGCTTTCTTT. Amino acids: CASSLGPGQSTEAFF.

The rearrangement links TRBV7-9 to TRBJ1-2; D is unclear. CDR1 is SEHNR and CDR2 is FQNEAQ in the germline V gene (reference sequence). Trimming left V 6 bases short and J 0 bases short, with 11 bases between. This CDR3 has 14 amino acids. Here the CDR3 DNA reads TGTGCCAGCAGTCCGACACCCACTAACTATGGCTACACCTTC. It is translated as CASSPTPTNYGYTF.

Many counts were recorded for this clonotype. The chain couples TRBV10-3 to TRBJ1-2; 7 positions agree with TRBD1. With 3 bases clipped from V and 4 bases from J, the junction kept 8 bases outside the gene matches. The CDR3 runs to 15 residues. Germline CDR1 and CDR2: ENHRY and SYGVKD. CDR3: CAISDVGTDVYGYTF. The CDR3 coding sequence is TGTGCCATCAGTGATGTTGGGACAGATGTCTATGGCTACACCTTC.

This clonotype came up many times. The chain uses TRBV5-1 and TRBJ1-1; 11 bases map to TRBD1. V trimming: 4 bases; J trimming: 5 bases; junction bases outside the gene matches: 4. The V gene's germline CDR1 is SGHRS and CDR2 YFSETQ. The CDR3 is 14 amino acids. The CDR3 nucleotides read TGCGCCAGCAGCCCTGGGACAGGGGGAACTGAAGCTTTCTTT. Protein: CASSPGTGGTEAFF.

In its sample, this clonotype was seen a few times. V and J are TRBV19 and TRBJ2-7; perhaps TRBD1 as D (6 bases). The CDR3 is made up of 14 amino acids. Trimming took 6 bases from V and 2 from J, leaving 14 bases between them. Per germline, CDR1 LNHDA and CDR2 SQIVND (reference sequence). CDR3 amino acids: CASSITGFAYEQYF. CDR3 nucleotide sequence: TGTGCCAGTAGCATTACAGGGTTCGCCTACGAGCAGTACTTC. The variable domain in full, completed from reference TRBV19 and TRBJ2-7, reads DGGITQSPKYLFRKEGQNVTLSCEQNLNHDAMYWYRQDPGQGLRLIYYSQIVNDFQKGDIAEGYSVSREKKESFPLTVTSAQKNPTAFYLCASSITGFAYEQYFGPGTRLTVT.

This clonotype was counted a few times. This chain links TRBV7-2 with TRBJ1-5, with a weak D call TRBD1 (5 bases). V was trimmed by 1 base and J by 5 bases, leaving 12 bases between them. This CDR3 is built from 15 residues. Germline CDR1 reads SGHTA; CDR2 reads FQGNSA. The CDR3 spells CASSLGGRAYQPQHF. The CDR3 DNA reads as TGTGCCAGCAGCTTAGGAGGCAGGGCCTATCAGCCCCAGCATTTT.

This clonotype came up a few times. V and J are TRBV5-1 and TRBJ2-1; 9 bases are shared with TRBD2. CDR1 is SGHRS, CDR2 YFSETQ, per germline. The CDR3 is made up of 18 amino acids. V lost 3 bases, J lost 0 bases, and 10 bases stayed unmatched. The CDR3 region has the DNA TGCGCCAGCAGCTCCCGTACGCGGGGGGGAAGCTCCTACAATGAGCAGTTCTTC. Residues: CASSSRTRGGSSYNEQFF.

In this sample, this clonotype turned up many times. The chain uses TRBV4-3 and TRBJ2-1; 9 nucleotides agree with TRBD2. V trimming: 0 bases; J trimming: 4 bases; junction bases outside the gene matches: 4. Germline lookup yields CDR1 LGHNA and CDR2 YSLEER. The CDR3 has 16 residues. CDR3 DNA: TGCGCCAGCAGCCAAGATTCCGCGGGGGGGTACAATGAGCAGTTCTTC. Residues: CASSQDSAGGYNEQFF.

The V gene is TRBV5-5, the J gene TRBJ2-1, with 9 positions matching TRBD2. Germline V gene data show CDR1 as SGHKS and CDR2 as YYEKEE (reference sequence). The CDR3 extends over 16 amino acids. The trim removed 4 bases at V and 9 bases at J, leaving 14 bases unmatched. The CDR3 DNA follows: TGTGCCAGCAGCGCTAGAGGCGGGGGGGCCTCCCTTGAGCAGTTCTTC. It codes for CASSARGGGASLEQFF. Looking up the rest from reference TRBV5-5 and TRBJ2-1 gives the full variable domain: DAGVTQSPTHLIKTRGQQVTLRCSPISGHKSVSWYQQVLGQGPQFIFQYYEKEERGRGNFPDRFSARQFPNYSSELNVNALLLGDSALYLCASSARGGGASLEQFFGPGTRLTVL.

Ten or more counts support this clonotype. V and J are TRBV6-5 and TRBJ1-4; 9 bases align to TRBD1. The J segment lost 11 bases and the V segment lost 3 bases, leaving 7 bases of the junction unmatched. The CDR3 totals 14 residues. Germline V gene lookup returns CDR1 MNHEY and CDR2 SVGAGI. DNA for the CDR3: TGTGCCAGCAGTTATAGTGGGACAGGGCGCAAACTGTTTTTT. It specifies CASSYSGTGRKLFF.